A selection of T cell receptor beta chains follows, all from one sample in a study of cytomegalovirus exposure and HLA in healthy donors. The method was immunoSEQ multiplex PCR; TCRdb's version includes in-frame clones alone and lacks a portion of them. The sample includes around 100,000 clones, about 80% of them seen just once. Sequences were obtained from PBMCs. The receptor set was obtained from a woman younger than 35 in good health and CMV-seropositive. The CDR3 runs from the conserved cysteine through the conserved F or W. The order of the fields is clone size, D gene, V gene, J gene, CDR3 DNA, CDR3 protein. D genes are given only for firm matches. Part of the rows lack a size; the others show once, few, many or a class for expanded clones.

-	TRBD1	TRBV16	TRBJ1-2	TGTGCCAGCAGCCAATTACCCGCAGGGGGCAAAGGCTACACCTTC	CASSQLPAGGKGYTF
once	-	TRBV4-1	TRBJ2-3	TGCGCCAGCAGCCACCCACCCATTTTCGGGGACACAGATACGCAGTATTTT	CASSHPPIFGDTDTQYF
few	TRBD2	TRBV7-9	TRBJ2-7	TGTGCCAGCAGCTTAAGCGGGAAGTCCTACGAGCAGTACTTC	CASSLSGKSYEQYF
-	-	TRBV5-6	TRBJ1-1	TGTGCCAGCAGCTTGGACCCACCTATCACTGAAGCTTTCTTT	CASSLDPPITEAFF
-	-	TRBV5-4	TRBJ2-7	TGTGCCAGCAGCTTGGGGTCAGGGGTTGGGGCCTACGAGCAGTACTTC	CASSLGSGVGAYEQYF
-	-	TRBV18	TRBJ1-1	TGTGCCAGCTCACTCGGGCGGGAGAACACTGAAGCTTTCTTT	CASSLGRENTEAFF
few	-	TRBV5-4	TRBJ2-5	TGTGCCAGCAGCCCCACCGGGGGAACTGGGGAGACCCAGTACTTC	CASSPTGGTGETQYF
-	TRBD1	TRBV5-1	TRBJ1-1	TGCGCCAGCAGCGGCCGGGACAGGGTTATTCCGAACACTGAAGCTTTCTTT	CASSGRDRVIPNTEAFF
-	-	TRBV6-1	TRBJ2-7	TGTGCCAGCAGTTCTCGACAGGCCTACGAGCAGTACTTC	CASSSRQAYEQYF
-	-	TRBV6-1	TRBJ2-7	TGTGCCAGCAGCTCTAGCGTTTCCTACGAGCAGTACTTC	CASSSSVSYEQYF